The 31 T cell receptor beta chains below all came from one sample that was sequenced in a study of T cell changes during pregnancy in multiple sclerosis. The method was immunoSEQ multiplex PCR; TCRdb's version includes in-frame clones alone and lacks a portion of them. The table includes some 93,000 clones, 90% to 95% detected once. The source was peripheral blood, collected after pregnancy. Receptors originate from a female donor in good health, enrolled as a control in a pregnancy study.

The V and J genes are TRBV9 and TRBJ2-3, with 9 bases identical to TRBD2. The CDR3 length is 15 residues. Germline V gives CDR1 SGDLS, CDR2 YYNGEE. The ends lost 2 bases at V and 2 bases at J; junction bases unmatched: 3. The chain's CDR3 is CASSVLAGTTDTQYF. The CDR3, as DNA: TGTGCCAGCAGCGTGCTAGCGGGGACCACAGATACGCAGTATTTT.

In DNA form, the CDR3 reads TGTGCCAGCAGCACCCGGACTAGCGGGGGCCTTGGGGGGGAGCTGTTTTTT. It translates to CASSTRTSGGLGGELFF. The rearrangement uses TRBV9 and TRBJ2-2; the match to TRBD2 covers 13 bases. Germline trimming cut 4 bases from V and 8 bases from J; bases unmatched to any gene: 11. CDR3 size: 17 residues. From germline, CDR1 is SGDLS and CDR2 YYNGEE.

The chain has TRBV9 and TRBJ2-3, with 8 positions matching TRBD1. Germline lookup yields CDR1 SGDLS and CDR2 YYNGEE. The CDR3 is 15 residues long. With 3 bases clipped from V and 3 bases from J, the junction kept 6 bases outside the gene matches. CDR3 sequence: CASSERTGKTDTQYF. The CDR3 coding sequence is TGTGCCAGCAGCGAGAGGACAGGGAAAACAGATACGCAGTATTTT. The whole variable domain, filled in from reference TRBV9 and TRBJ2-3, reads DSGVTQTPKHLITATGQRVTLRCSPRSGDLSVYWYQQSLDQGLQFLIQYYNGEERAKGNILERFSAQQFPDLHSELNLSSLELGDSALYFCASSERTGKTDTQYFGPGTRLTVL.

The chain joins TRBV18 to TRBJ2-7; TRBD1 might be the D (7 bases). This CDR3 is 16 amino acids long. Germline V gene lookup returns CDR1 KGHSH and CDR2 LQKENI. Between the trimmed V and J ends, which lost 2 bases and 2 bases, there was a span of 16 bases. CDR3 protein: CASSPGSGGPTYEQYF. DNA for the CDR3: TGTGCCAGCTCACCAGGGTCAGGGGGGCCAACCTACGAGCAGTACTTC.

This clone has just a few counts. V is TRBV5-6 and J is TRBJ1-2; D remains unclear. V was trimmed by 0 bases and J by 2 bases, leaving 8 bases between them. Germline CDR1 and CDR2: SGHDT and YYEEEE. This CDR3 has 14 amino acids. CDR3 in amino acids: CASSLGTVNYGYTF. The CDR3 DNA is TGTGCCAGCAGCTTGGGCACAGTCAACTATGGCTACACCTTC.

The genes are TRBV6-1 and TRBJ1-5, with D tentatively TRBD1 (5 bases). There are 14 residues in the CDR3. CDR1 and CDR2 from the germline V gene are MNHNS and SASEGT. Trimming removed 2 bases at V and 7 bases at J, with 12 bases between. CDR3 in amino acids: CASSEFREVQPQHF. CDR3 in DNA: TGTGCCAGCAGTGAATTCAGGGAGGTACAGCCCCAGCATTTT.

V usage is TRBV5-4 and J usage is TRBJ1-6, with D possibly being TRBD1 (6 bases). V lost 8 bases, J lost 5 bases, and 14 bases lay in between. This CDR3 is built from 14 residues. CDR1 SGHNT and CDR2 YYREEE come from the germline V gene (reference sequence). The CDR3 reads CASKQGTNNSPLHF. Here the CDR3 DNA reads TGTGCCAGTAAACAGGGAACCAATAATTCACCCCTCCACTTT.

The rearrangement uses TRBV5-1 and TRBJ2-7; 7 bases agree with TRBD1. CDR1 is SGHRS and CDR2 is YFSETQ in the germline V gene. CDR3 length equals 14 residues. Trimming at V came to 2 bases and at J to 1 base, leaving 3 bases not matched to a gene. The CDR3 is CASSFPGGSYEQYF. The CDR3 DNA reads as TGCGCCAGCAGCTTTCCAGGGGGATCCTACGAGCAGTACTTC.

V and J are TRBV13 and TRBJ2-2; 8 nucleotides match TRBD1. The germline V gene encodes CDR1 PRHDT and CDR2 FYEKMQ (reference sequence). V shed 5 bases and J 4 bases; nucleotides not matched to a gene: 6. The CDR3 extends over 15 amino acids. The DNA for the CDR3 is TGTGCCAGCAGCCCCGACAGGGGAGTCACCGGGGAGCTGTTTTTT. This sequence encodes CASSPDRGVTGELFF.

The J gene is TRBJ2-7, the V gene TRBV14; maybe TRBD1 (6 bases). Deletions cut 0 bases from V and 3 bases from J, with 12 bases between. Germline V gene data show CDR1 as SGHDN and CDR2 as FVKESK. This CDR3 has 15 residues. The CDR3 protein is CASSQDRGVYYEQYF. CDR3 coding DNA: TGTGCCAGCAGCCAAGACAGGGGCGTTTACTACGAGCAGTACTTC.

This chain connects TRBV10-2 to TRBJ2-3, with 10 bases lining up with TRBD1. The CDR3 spans 14 residues. Germline assignment: CDR1 WSHSY and CDR2 SAAADI. The V segment lost 6 bases and the J segment 5 bases; nucleotides outside the gene matches: 5. CDR3 region: CASRDRGKGDTQYF. The CDR3 bases are TGCGCCAGCAGGGACAGGGGGAAAGGAGATACGCAGTATTTT.

This clone was observed many times. The V gene is TRBV7-9, the J gene TRBJ2-3, with D uncertain. V gave up 4 bases and J gave up 4 bases, with 6 bases separating them. The length of the CDR3 is 12 residues. Germline values: CDR1 SEHNR, CDR2 FQNEAQ (reference sequence). CDR3 sequence reads: CASSSLSDTQYF. CDR3 sequence (DNA): TGTGCCAGCAGCTCACTATCAGATACGCAGTATTTT. The whole variable domain, remainder taken from reference TRBV7-9 and TRBJ2-3, is DTGVSQNPRHKITKRGQNVTFRCDPISEHNRLYWYRQTLGQGPEFLTYFQNEAQLEKSRLLSDRFSAERPKGSFSTLEIQRTEQGDSAMYLCASSSLSDTQYFGPGTRLTVL.

V is TRBV19 and J is TRBJ1-2; maybe TRBD1 (6 bases). The CDR3 has 15 residues. V was trimmed by 1 base and J by 4 bases, leaving 13 bases between them. Germline V gives CDR1 LNHDA, CDR2 SQIVND (reference sequence). CDR3 amino acids: CASSIGGQRGYGYTF. CDR3 coding DNA: TGTGCCAGTAGTATAGGCGGACAGCGAGGCTATGGCTACACCTTC.

J is TRBJ2-1 and V is TRBV15, with TRBD1 matching over 7 bases. V lost 5 bases to trimming and J lost 4 bases; unmatched junction nucleotides: 8. This CDR3 contains 15 residues. Germline V gene lookup returns CDR1 LNHNV and CDR2 YYDKDF (reference sequence). The CDR3 region is CATSLQGVWYNEQFF. CDR3 in DNA: TGTGCCACCAGCCTCCAGGGGGTGTGGTACAATGAGCAGTTCTTC.

The chain carries TRBV18 and TRBJ1-2; tentative D call: TRBD1 (5 bases). In germline, CDR1 is KGHSH, CDR2 LQKENI. The CDR3 is 13 amino acids. The V and J ends lost 3 bases and 8 bases respectively, with 13 bases between them. The CDR3 protein is CASSPIEGEGYTF. The CDR3 DNA is TGTGCCAGCTCACCTATTGAAGGGGAAGGCTACACCTTC.

The chain employs TRBV4-1 and TRBJ2-7; the D gene is possibly TRBD1 (5 bases). V lost 4 bases and J lost 2, with 15 bases in between. CDR1 MGHRA and CDR2 YSYEKL come from the germline V gene. The CDR3 is 15 amino acids. The CDR3: CASSPVSTGTYEQYF. In DNA form, the CDR3 reads TGCGCCAGCAGCCCAGTTTCTACAGGTACCTACGAGCAGTACTTC.

The gene calls are TRBV5-6 and TRBJ1-2; tentatively, D is TRBD1 (6 bases). The germline V gene encodes CDR1 SGHDT and CDR2 YYEEEE. CDR3 length: 12 residues. Trimming shortened V by 5 bases and J by 2 bases, and 7 bases separated the two germline ends. Written as DNA, the CDR3 is TGTGCCAGCAGTCAGGGGAACTATGGCTACACCTTC. This gives the protein CASSQGNYGYTF.

This chain uses TRBV10-3 with TRBJ2-5; D call uncertain. This CDR3 comprises 18 residues. V lost 0 bases and J 5 bases, leaving 22 bases between the germline ends. The germline V gene has CDR1 ENHRY and CDR2 SYGVKD. The DNA of the CDR3 is TGTGCCATCAGTGAGTCGATTAATTATTTACGGGTCGGGGAGACCCAGTACTTC. Its protein is CAISESINYLRVGETQYF.

This clone has just one count. The gene calls are TRBV4-3 and TRBJ1-5, with D possibly being TRBD1 (6 bases). This CDR3 has 14 amino acids. Germline V gene data show CDR1 as LGHNA and CDR2 as YSLEER. V lost 4 bases and J lost 9, with 16 bases in between. The CDR3 DNA follows: TGCGCCAGCAGCCGGGGACACCCCGATGGGCCCCAGCATTTT. This gives the protein CASSRGHPDGPQHF.

In its sample, this clone was seen once. This chain uses TRBV9 with TRBJ1-3; D is ambiguous. Germline-derived CDR1 and CDR2 are SGDLS and YYNGEE. Trimming shortened V by 0 bases and J by 2 bases, and 6 bases separated the two germline ends. This CDR3 spans 14 amino acids. Here the CDR3 reads CASSVATTGNTIYF. In DNA, the CDR3 is TGTGCCAGCAGCGTAGCGACAACTGGAAACACCATATATTTT.

The rearrangement links TRBV5-1 to TRBJ2-3; the D gene is possibly TRBD1 (6 bases). The V end lost 4 bases, the J end lost 1 base, and 13 bases lay between the germline ends. The CDR3 has 15 residues. Germline lookup yields CDR1 SGHRS and CDR2 YFSETQ. CDR3 nucleotides: TGCGCCAGCAGCCCCGGGGCAGGGGGCACAGATACGCAGTATTTT. Translation: CASSPGAGGTDTQYF.

The chain is built from TRBV7-3 and TRBJ1-1; no clear D. V lost 5 bases and J 1 base, leaving 8 bases between the germline ends. The CDR3 contains 13 residues. Germline CDR1 SGHTA, CDR2 FQGTGA. The CDR3 DNA sequence: TGTGCCAGCAGCCCGACGGGGAACACTGAAGCTTTCTTT. This translates into CASSPTGNTEAFF.

The V call is TRBV5-6, the J call TRBJ2-2, with D uncertain. Per the germline V gene, CDR1 is SGHDT and CDR2 is YYEEEE. The CDR3 has 16 residues. Trimming took off 3 bases at V and 3 bases at J, with 15 bases between the two ends. CDR3 protein: CASSSSRSPHTGELFF. DNA for the CDR3: TGTGCCAGCAGCTCGAGTAGGAGTCCGCACACCGGGGAGCTGTTTTTT.

The chain employs TRBV5-6 and TRBJ1-6; D gene unclear. In germline, CDR1 is SGHDT, CDR2 YYEEEE. V was shortened by 0 bases and J by 8 bases, with 9 bases between the two germline ends. This CDR3 spans 14 amino acids. The CDR3 DNA reads as TGTGCCAGCAGCTTGGCGAGGGCGGATTCACCCCTCCACTTT. As protein: CASSLARADSPLHF.

The V gene is TRBV2, the J gene TRBJ2-5, with D uncertain. The end of the DNA is better explained by TRBJ2-7, so the J call may be wrong. Germline values: CDR1 SNHLY, CDR2 FYNNEI. The CDR3 is 16 amino acids. The CDR3 region has the DNA TGTGCCAGCAGTGAGTCTAGAGGCCCGCCTCCCTACGAGCAGTACTTC. Amino acid sequence: CASSESRGPPPYEQYF.

The genes are TRBV9 and TRBJ1-1, with D possibly TRBD1 on 5 matching bases. Germline CDR1 and CDR2: SGDLS and YYNGEE. The CDR3 consists of 15 residues. The V end was cut by 0 bases, the J end by 0 bases, with 9 bases between. CDR3 sequence: CASSVGVGVNTEAFF. The CDR3 DNA reads as TGTGCCAGCAGCGTAGGGGTAGGGGTGAACACTGAAGCTTTCTTT. Combining the CDR3 with reference TRBV9 and TRBJ1-1 gives the whole variable domain DSGVTQTPKHLITATGQRVTLRCSPRSGDLSVYWYQQSLDQGLQFLIQYYNGEERAKGNILERFSAQQFPDLHSELNLSSLELGDSALYFCASSVGVGVNTEAFFGQGTRLTVV.

This chain uses TRBV6-5 with TRBJ1-2, with TRBD1 as a possible D gene (6 bases). The CDR3 length is 14 residues. Trimming left V 6 bases short and J 3 bases short, with 14 bases between. Germline lookup yields CDR1 MNHEY and CDR2 SVGAGI. The CDR3: CASSQPGQYYGYTF. In DNA, the CDR3 is TGTGCCAGCAGCCAACCCGGACAGTACTATGGCTACACCTTC.

V usage is TRBV4-2 and J usage is TRBJ2-3; TRBD1 matches 7 bases. In germline, CDR1 is LGHNA, CDR2 YNFKEQ. Germline trimming cut 4 bases from V and 2 bases from J; bases unmatched to any gene: 9. The CDR3 is made up of 16 amino acids. The CDR3 loop reads CASSRTGVWDTDTQYF. The CDR3 bases are TGTGCCAGCAGCCGAACAGGGGTTTGGGACACAGATACGCAGTATTTT.

The rearrangement links TRBV29-1 to TRBJ2-1; perhaps TRBD2 as D (6 bases). V was shortened by 6 bases and J by 5 bases, with 14 bases between the two germline ends. Per germline, CDR1 SQVTM and CDR2 ANQGSEA. The CDR3 sequence is 13 residues long. This chain's CDR3 is CSVEGRTNNEQFF. The DNA of the CDR3 is TGCAGCGTGGAGGGCAGGACGAACAATGAGCAGTTCTTC.

The rearrangement uses TRBV5-1 and TRBJ2-3; a possible D gene is TRBD2 (5 bases). V gave up 6 bases and J gave up 0 bases, with 8 bases separating them. Germline values: CDR1 SGHRS, CDR2 YFSETQ. The CDR3 length is 13 residues. The CDR3, as DNA: TGCGCCAGCAACCGCGGGAGCACAGATACGCAGTATTTT. This codes for CASNRGSTDTQYF.

The V call is TRBV19, the J call TRBJ2-3; 8 bases match TRBD2. This CDR3 region has 16 residues. The V gene end was trimmed by 3 bases and the J gene end by 4 bases; junction bases not matched to a gene: 9. CDR1 LNHDA and CDR2 SQIVND come from the germline V gene (reference sequence). For the CDR3, the DNA is TGTGCCAGTAGTATCAGCGGGGGCTCCCCGGCAGATACGCAGTATTTT. Residues: CASSISGGSPADTQYF. Filled out from reference TRBV19 and TRBJ2-3, the complete variable domain reads DGGITQSPKYLFRKEGQNVTLSCEQNLNHDAMYWYRQDPGQGLRLIYYSQIVNDFQKGDIAEGYSVSREKKESFPLTVTSAQKNPTAFYLCASSISGGSPADTQYFGPGTRLTVL.